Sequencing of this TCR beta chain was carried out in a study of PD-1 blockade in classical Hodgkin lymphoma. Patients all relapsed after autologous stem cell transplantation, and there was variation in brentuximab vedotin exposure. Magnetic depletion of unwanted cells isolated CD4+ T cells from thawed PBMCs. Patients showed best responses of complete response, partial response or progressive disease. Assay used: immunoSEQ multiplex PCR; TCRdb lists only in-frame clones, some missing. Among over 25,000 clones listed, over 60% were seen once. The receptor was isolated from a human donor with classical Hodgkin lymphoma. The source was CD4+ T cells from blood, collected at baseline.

CDR3 protein: CASSDRWDSPLHF. The CDR3 DNA sequence: TGCGCCAGCAGTGACAGGTGGGATTCACCCCTCCACTTT. This chain connects TRBV10-2 to TRBJ1-6; D not resolved. Germline CDR1 is WSHSY and CDR2 is SAAADI. This CDR3 comprises 13 residues. Trimming took 3 bases from V and 8 from J, leaving 8 bases between them.